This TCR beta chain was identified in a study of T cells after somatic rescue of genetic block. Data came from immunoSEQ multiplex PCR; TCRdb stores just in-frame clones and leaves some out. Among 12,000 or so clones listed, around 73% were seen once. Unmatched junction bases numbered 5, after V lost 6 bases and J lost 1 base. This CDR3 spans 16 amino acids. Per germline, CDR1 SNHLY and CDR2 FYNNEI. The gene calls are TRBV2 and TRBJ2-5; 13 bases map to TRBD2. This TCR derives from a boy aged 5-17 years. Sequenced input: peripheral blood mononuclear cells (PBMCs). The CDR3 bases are TGTGCCAGCAGGAGACTAGCGGGGGGCCTCCAAGAGACCCAGTACTTC. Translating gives CASRRLAGGLQETQYF.